This is a list of T cell receptor beta chains from one sample in a study of cytomegalovirus exposure and HLA in healthy donors. Measured with immunoSEQ multiplex PCR; TCRdb has only the in-frame clones, and not every one. The sample consists of roughly 150,000 clones, 75% of them appearing once. Sequenced: PBMCs. The receptors derive from a man younger than 35 in good health and CMV-seropositive. Each CDR3 is given without its conserved first and last residue. The order of the fields is CDR3 protein, J gene, V gene.

CDR3aa: AWRGSGGMETQY
j_gene: TRBJ2-5
v_gene: TRBV30

CDR3aa: ASKGELAGGADTQY
j_gene: TRBJ2-3
v_gene: TRBV5-1

CDR3aa: ASSSQTAGGSYEQY
j_gene: TRBJ2-7
v_gene: TRBV7-8

CDR3aa: ASSVTGRGGYT
j_gene: TRBJ1-2
v_gene: TRBV9

CDR3aa: ASRPYHRDDGYT
j_gene: TRBJ1-2
v_gene: TRBV27

CDR3aa: ASSPLPGRADTQY
j_gene: TRBJ2-3
v_gene: TRBV18

CDR3aa: AWSDRGGRRPYGYT
j_gene: TRBJ1-2
v_gene: TRBV30

CDR3aa: ATRDRDYNEQF
j_gene: TRBJ2-1
v_gene: TRBV19

CDR3aa: ASSSGTGLLSEAF
j_gene: TRBJ1-1
v_gene: TRBV9

CDR3aa: ASKEGPTYEQY
j_gene: TRBJ2-7
v_gene: TRBV6-1

CDR3aa: ASSQQGRRGQPQH
j_gene: TRBJ1-5
v_gene: TRBV28

CDR3aa: ASSPRDTNYEQY
j_gene: TRBJ2-7
v_gene: TRBV9

CDR3aa: ASSPTIVTSGKVETQY
j_gene: TRBJ2-5
v_gene: TRBV18

CDR3aa: ASSYGGRYEQY
j_gene: TRBJ2-7
v_gene: TRBV27

CDR3aa: ASSLGSQGSGTQY
j_gene: TRBJ2-3
v_gene: TRBV5-1

CDR3aa: ALGGAGTYEQY
j_gene: TRBJ2-7
v_gene: TRBV6-1

CDR3aa: ASSSPLGTRTGYYGYT
j_gene: TRBJ1-2
v_gene: TRBV7-2

CDR3aa: ASSHVASEQF
j_gene: TRBJ2-1
v_gene: TRBV11-2

CDR3aa: AWSLAGLSYEQY
j_gene: TRBJ2-7
v_gene: TRBV30

CDR3aa: ASSWTAYGNTIY
j_gene: TRBJ1-3
v_gene: TRBV28

CDR3aa: ASSRGTSGTYEQY
j_gene: TRBJ2-7
v_gene: TRBV14

CDR3aa: ASSLDSPRASGNTIY
j_gene: TRBJ1-3
v_gene: TRBV28

CDR3aa: ASSLSELNTEAF
j_gene: TRBJ1-1
v_gene: TRBV28

CDR3aa: ASSFTDRAYEQY
j_gene: TRBJ2-7
v_gene: TRBV28

CDR3aa: ASTPTTSGRRADTQY
j_gene: TRBJ2-3
v_gene: TRBV28

CDR3aa: ASRAPGYGNTIY
j_gene: TRBJ1-3
v_gene: TRBV19

CDR3aa: ASSYDRAGGYGYT
j_gene: TRBJ1-2
v_gene: TRBV6-5

CDR3aa: ASSPRNRGSGNTIY
j_gene: TRBJ1-3
v_gene: TRBV11-2